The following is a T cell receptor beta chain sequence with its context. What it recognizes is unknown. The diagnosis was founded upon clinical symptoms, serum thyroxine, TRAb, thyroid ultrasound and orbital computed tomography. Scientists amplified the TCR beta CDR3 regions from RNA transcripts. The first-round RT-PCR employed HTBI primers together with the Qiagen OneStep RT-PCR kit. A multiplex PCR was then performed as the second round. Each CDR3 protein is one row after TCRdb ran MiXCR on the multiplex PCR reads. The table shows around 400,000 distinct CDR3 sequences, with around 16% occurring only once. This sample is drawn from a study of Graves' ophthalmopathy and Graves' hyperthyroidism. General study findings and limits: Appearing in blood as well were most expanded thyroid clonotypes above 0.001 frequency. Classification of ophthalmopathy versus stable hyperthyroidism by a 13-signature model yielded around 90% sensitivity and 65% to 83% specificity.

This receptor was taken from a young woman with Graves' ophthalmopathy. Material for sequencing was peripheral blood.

In DNA, the CDR3 is TGTGCCAGCAGCCGGACACCAGTAGGGGAGACCCAGTACTTC. Residues: CASSRTPVGETQYF. The chain recombines TRBV12-3 or TRBV12-4 with TRBJ2-5; possibly TRBD1 for D (5 bases). The CDR3 is made up of 14 amino acids. The germline V and J ends were trimmed by 6 bases and 5 bases, with 16 bases remaining between them.